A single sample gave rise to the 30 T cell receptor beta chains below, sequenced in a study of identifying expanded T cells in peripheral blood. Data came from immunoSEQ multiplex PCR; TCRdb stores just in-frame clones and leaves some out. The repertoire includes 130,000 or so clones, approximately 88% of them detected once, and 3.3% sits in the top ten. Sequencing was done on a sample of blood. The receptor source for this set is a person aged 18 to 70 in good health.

The CDR3 loop is CASSRRLGETQYF. The CDR3, as DNA: TGTGCCAGCAGCCGCAGGTTGGGAGAGACCCAGTACTTC. This sequence joins TRBV7-9 and TRBJ2-5, with unresolved D. Looked up from germline, CDR1 is SEHNR and CDR2 is FQNEAQ (reference sequence). Trimming cost V 5 bases and J 4 bases, with 11 bases left between them. The CDR3 covers 13 residues.

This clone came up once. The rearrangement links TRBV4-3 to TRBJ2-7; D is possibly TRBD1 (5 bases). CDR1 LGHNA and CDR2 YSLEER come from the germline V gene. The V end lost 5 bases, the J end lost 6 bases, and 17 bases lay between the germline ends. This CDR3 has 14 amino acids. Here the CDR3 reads CASSSGSGVSEQYF. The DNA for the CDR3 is TGCGCCAGCAGCTCAGGGTCTGGGGTGAGCGAGCAGTACTTC.

The CDR3: CASLLGPGVAYEQYF. DNA of the CDR3: TGTGCCAGCCTCTTGGGGCCGGGGGTGGCCTACGAGCAGTACTTC. V and J are TRBV6-1 and TRBJ2-7, with D possibly matching TRBD2 (6 bases). Germline assignment: CDR1 MNHNS and CDR2 SASEGT. This CDR3 region has 15 residues. V lost 8 bases, J lost 2 bases, and 19 bases lay in between.

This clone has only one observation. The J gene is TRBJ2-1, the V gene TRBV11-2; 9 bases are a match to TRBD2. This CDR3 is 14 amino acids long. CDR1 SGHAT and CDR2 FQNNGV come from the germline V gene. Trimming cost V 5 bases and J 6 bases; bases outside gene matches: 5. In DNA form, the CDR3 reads TGTGCCAGCAGCCCCGGGACTAGCCGCAATGAGCAGTTCTTC. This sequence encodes CASSPGTSRNEQFF.

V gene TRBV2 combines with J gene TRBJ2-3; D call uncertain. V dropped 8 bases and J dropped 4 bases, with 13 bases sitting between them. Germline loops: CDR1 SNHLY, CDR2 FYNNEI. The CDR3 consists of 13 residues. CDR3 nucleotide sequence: TGTGCCAGCCTTTTTGCAGGCTCAGATACGCAGTATTTT. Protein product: CASLFAGSDTQYF.

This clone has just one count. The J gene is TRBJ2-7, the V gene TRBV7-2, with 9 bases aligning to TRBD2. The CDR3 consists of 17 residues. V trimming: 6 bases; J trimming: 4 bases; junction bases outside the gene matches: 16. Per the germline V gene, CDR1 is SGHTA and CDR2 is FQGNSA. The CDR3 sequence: CASSTTGGGGARYEQYF. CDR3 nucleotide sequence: TGTGCCAGCAGTACGACTGGCGGCGGGGGGGCTAGGTACGAGCAGTACTTC.

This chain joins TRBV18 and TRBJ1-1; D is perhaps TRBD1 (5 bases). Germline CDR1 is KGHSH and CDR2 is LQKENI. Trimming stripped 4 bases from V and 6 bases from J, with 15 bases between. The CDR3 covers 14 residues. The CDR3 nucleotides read TGTGCCAGCTCACAAACAACGGGGGGATCTGAAGCTTTCTTT. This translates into CASSQTTGGSEAFF. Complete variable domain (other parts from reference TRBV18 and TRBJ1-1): NAGVMQNPRHLVRRRGQEARLRCSPMKGHSHVYWYRQLPEEGLKFMVYLQKENIIDESGMPKERFSAEFPKEGPSILRIQQVVRGDSAAYFCASSQTTGGSEAFFGQGTRLTVV.

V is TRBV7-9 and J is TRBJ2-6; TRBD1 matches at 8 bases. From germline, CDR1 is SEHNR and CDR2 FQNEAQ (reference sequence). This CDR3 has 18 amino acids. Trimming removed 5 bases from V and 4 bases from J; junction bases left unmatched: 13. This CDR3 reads CASSTAQQTGAGANVLTF. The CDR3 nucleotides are TGTGCCAGCAGCACTGCGCAACAGACAGGGGCCGGGGCCAACGTCCTGACTTTC.

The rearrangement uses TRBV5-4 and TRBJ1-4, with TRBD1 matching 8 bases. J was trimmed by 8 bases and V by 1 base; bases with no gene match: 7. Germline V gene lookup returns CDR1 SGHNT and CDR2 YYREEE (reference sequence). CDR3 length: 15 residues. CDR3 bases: TGTGCCAGCAGCTTGAGGACAGGGCCCCAGGAAAAACTGTTTTTT. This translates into CASSLRTGPQEKLFF.

Here the CDR3 reads CASSYSTGRRNTEAFF. Written as DNA, the CDR3 is TGTGCCAGCAGTTACTCGACAGGGCGCAGGAACACTGAAGCTTTCTTT. The chain employs TRBV6-5 and TRBJ1-1; 7 bases match TRBD1. J was trimmed by 1 base and V by 0 bases; bases with no gene match: 5. The CDR3 is made up of 16 amino acids. In germline, CDR1 is MNHEY, CDR2 SVGAGI.

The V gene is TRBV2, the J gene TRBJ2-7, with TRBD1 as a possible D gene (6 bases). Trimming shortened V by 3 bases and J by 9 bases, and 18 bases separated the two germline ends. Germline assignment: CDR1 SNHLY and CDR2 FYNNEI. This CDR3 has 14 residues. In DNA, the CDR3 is TGTGCCAGCAGTGAGGGCAGGGGCCTTACAAGGCAGTACTTC. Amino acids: CASSEGRGLTRQYF. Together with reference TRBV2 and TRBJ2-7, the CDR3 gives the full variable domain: EPEVTQTPSHQVTQMGQEVILRCVPISNHLYFYWYRQILGQKVEFLVSFYNNEISEKSEIFDDQFSVERPDGSNFTLKIRSTKLEDSAMYFCASSEGRGLTRQYFGPGTRLTVT.

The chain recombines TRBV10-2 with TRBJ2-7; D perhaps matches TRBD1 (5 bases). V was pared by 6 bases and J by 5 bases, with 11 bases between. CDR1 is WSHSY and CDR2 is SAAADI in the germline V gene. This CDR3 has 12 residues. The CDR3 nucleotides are TGCGCCAGCAGCCAGGGATCCGACGAGCAGTACTTC. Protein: CASSQGSDEQYF.

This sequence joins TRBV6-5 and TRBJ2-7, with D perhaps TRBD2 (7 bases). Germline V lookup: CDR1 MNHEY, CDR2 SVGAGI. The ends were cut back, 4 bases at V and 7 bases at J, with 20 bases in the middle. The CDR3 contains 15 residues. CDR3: CASSSTGTVGGEQYF. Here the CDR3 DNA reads TGTGCCAGCAGTTCAACAGGGACCGTGGGAGGGGAGCAGTACTTC.

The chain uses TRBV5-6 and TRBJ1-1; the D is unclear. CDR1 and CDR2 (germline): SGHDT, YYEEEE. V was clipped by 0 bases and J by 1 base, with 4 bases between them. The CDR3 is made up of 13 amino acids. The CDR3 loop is CASSLGTNTEAFF. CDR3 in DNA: TGTGCCAGCAGCTTGGGGACGAACACTGAAGCTTTCTTT. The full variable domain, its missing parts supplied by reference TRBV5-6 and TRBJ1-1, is DAGVTQSPTHLIKTRGQQVTLRCSPKSGHDTVSWYQQALGQGPQFIFQYYEEEERQRGNFPDRFSGHQFPNYSSELNVNALLLGDSALYLCASSLGTNTEAFFGQGTRLTVV.

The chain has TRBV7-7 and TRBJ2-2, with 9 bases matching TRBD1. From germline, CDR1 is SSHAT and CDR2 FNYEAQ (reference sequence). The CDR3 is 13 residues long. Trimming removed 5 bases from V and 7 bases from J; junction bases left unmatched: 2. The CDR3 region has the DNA TGTGCCAGCAGCCGGGGACAGGGCGGGGAGCTGTTTTTT. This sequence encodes CASSRGQGGELFF. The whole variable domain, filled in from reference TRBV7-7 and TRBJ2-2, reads GAGVSQSPRYKVTKRGQDVTLRCDPISSHATLYWYQQALGQGPEFLTYFNYEAQPDKSGLPSDRFSAERPEGSISTLTIQRTEQRDSAMYRCASSRGQGGELFFGEGSRLTVL.

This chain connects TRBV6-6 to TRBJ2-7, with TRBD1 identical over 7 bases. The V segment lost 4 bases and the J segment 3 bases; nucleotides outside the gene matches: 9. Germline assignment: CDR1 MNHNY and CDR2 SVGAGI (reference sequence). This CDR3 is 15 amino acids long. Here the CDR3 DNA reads TGTGCCAGCAGTTTCACCGGGACAGAGTTCTACGAGCAGTACTTC. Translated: CASSFTGTEFYEQYF.

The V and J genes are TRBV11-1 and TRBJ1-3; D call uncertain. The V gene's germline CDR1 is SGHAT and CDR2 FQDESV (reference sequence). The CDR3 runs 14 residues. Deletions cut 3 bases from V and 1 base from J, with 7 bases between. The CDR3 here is CASSFHGSGNTIYF. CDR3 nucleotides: TGTGCCAGCAGCTTCCACGGGTCTGGAAACACCATATATTTT.

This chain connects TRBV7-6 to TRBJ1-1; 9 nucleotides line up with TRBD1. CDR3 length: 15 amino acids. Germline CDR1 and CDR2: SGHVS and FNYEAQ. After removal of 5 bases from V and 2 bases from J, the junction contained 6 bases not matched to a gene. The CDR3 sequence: CASSLRTGANTEAFF. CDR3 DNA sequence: TGTGCCAGCAGCCTACGGACAGGGGCTAACACTGAAGCTTTCTTT.

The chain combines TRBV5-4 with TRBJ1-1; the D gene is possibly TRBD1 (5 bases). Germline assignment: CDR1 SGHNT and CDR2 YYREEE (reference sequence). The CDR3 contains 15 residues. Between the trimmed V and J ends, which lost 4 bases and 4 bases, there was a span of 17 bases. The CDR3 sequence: CASSHGGEGGTEAFF. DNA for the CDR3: TGTGCCAGCAGCCACGGGGGGGAGGGCGGCACTGAAGCTTTCTTT. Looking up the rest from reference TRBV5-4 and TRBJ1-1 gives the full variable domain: ETGVTQSPTHLIKTRGQQVTLRCSSQSGHNTVSWYQQALGQGPQFIFQYYREEENGRGNFPPRFSGLQFPNYSSELNVNALELDDSALYLCASSHGGEGGTEAFFGQGTRLTVV.

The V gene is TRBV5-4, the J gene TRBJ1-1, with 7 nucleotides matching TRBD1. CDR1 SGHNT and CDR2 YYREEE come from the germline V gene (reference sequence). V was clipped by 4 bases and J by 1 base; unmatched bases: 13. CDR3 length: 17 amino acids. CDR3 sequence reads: CASSLPGKGAGNTEAFF. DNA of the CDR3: TGTGCCAGCAGCCTCCCTGGGAAGGGGGCGGGGAACACTGAAGCTTTCTTT. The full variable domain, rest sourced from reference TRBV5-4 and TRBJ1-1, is ETGVTQSPTHLIKTRGQQVTLRCSSQSGHNTVSWYQQALGQGPQFIFQYYREEENGRGNFPPRFSGLQFPNYSSELNVNALELDDSALYLCASSLPGKGAGNTEAFFGQGTRLTVV.

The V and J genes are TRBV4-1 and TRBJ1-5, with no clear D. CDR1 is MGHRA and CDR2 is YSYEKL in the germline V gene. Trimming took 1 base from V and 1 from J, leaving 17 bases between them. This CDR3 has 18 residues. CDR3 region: CASSQVGSRAGSNQPQHF. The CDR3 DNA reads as TGCGCCAGCAGCCAAGTGGGTTCGAGGGCGGGGAGCAATCAGCCCCAGCATTTT.

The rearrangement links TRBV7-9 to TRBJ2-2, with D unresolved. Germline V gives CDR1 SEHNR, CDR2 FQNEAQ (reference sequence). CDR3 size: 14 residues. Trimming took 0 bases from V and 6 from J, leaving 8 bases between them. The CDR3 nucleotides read TGTGCCAGCAGCTTAGCCGGTACCCCCGGGGAGCTGTTTTTT. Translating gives CASSLAGTPGELFF.

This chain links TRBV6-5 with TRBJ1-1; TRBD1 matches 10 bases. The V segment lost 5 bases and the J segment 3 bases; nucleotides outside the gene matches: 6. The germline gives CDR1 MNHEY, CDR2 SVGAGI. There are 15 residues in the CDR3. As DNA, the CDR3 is TGTGCCAGCAGTGGGCCCGGGACAGGGGACACTGAAGCTTTCTTT. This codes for CASSGPGTGDTEAFF.

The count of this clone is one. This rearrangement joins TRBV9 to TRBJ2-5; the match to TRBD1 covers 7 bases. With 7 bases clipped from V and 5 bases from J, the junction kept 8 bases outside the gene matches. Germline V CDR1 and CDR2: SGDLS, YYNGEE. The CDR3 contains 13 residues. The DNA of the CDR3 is TGTGCCAGCTCACGGACAGGTTCGGAGACCCAGTACTTC. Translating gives CASSRTGSETQYF.

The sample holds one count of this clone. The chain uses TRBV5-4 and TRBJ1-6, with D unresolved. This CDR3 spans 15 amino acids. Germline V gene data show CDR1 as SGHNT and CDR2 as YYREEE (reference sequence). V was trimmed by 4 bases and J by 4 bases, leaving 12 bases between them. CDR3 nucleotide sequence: TGTGCCAGCAGCCGGGAAATCGGTTATAATTCACCCCTCCACTTT. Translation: CASSREIGYNSPLHF.

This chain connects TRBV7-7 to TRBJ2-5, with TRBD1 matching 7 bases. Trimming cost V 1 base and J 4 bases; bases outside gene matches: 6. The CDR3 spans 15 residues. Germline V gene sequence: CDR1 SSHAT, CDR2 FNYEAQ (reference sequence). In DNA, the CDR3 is TGTGCCAGCAGCTTAGGCAGGGGGAATAGAGAGACCCAGTACTTC. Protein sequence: CASSLGRGNRETQYF. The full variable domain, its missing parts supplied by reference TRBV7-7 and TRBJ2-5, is GAGVSQSPRYKVTKRGQDVTLRCDPISSHATLYWYQQALGQGPEFLTYFNYEAQPDKSGLPSDRFSAERPEGSISTLTIQRTEQRDSAMYRCASSLGRGNRETQYFGPGTRLLVL.

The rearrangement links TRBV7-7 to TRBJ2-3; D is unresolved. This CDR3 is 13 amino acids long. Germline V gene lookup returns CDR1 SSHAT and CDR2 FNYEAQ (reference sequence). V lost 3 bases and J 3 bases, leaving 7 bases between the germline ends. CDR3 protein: CASSFTVTDTQYF. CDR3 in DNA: TGTGCCAGCAGCTTTACAGTTACAGATACGCAGTATTTT.

CDR3 in DNA: TGCGCCAGCAGCCAAGTCTTTACTAGCGGCACAGATACGCAGTATTTT. As protein: CASSQVFTSGTDTQYF. This chain uses TRBV4-3 with TRBJ2-3; 7 nucleotides align to TRBD2. The CDR3 contains 16 residues. Germline values: CDR1 LGHNA, CDR2 YSLEER. The V segment lost 1 base and the J segment 1 base; nucleotides outside the gene matches: 5.

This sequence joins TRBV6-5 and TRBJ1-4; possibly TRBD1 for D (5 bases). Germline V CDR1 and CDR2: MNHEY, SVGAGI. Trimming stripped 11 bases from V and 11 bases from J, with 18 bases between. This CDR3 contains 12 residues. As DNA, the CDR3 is TGTGCCGCAGCGTGGGGGGATTCGAAACTGTTTTTT. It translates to CAAAWGDSKLFF.

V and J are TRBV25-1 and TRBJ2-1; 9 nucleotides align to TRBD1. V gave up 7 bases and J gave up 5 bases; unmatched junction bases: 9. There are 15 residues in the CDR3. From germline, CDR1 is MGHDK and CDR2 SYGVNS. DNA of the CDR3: TGTGCCAGCATCGGCAAACAGGGGGCTCACAATGAGCAGTTCTTC. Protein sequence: CASIGKQGAHNEQFF.